This T cell receptor beta chain derives from a study of T cell responses to AZD1222 COVID-19 vaccine. V lost 10 bases, J lost 3 bases, and 8 bases stayed unmatched. This CDR3 is 13 amino acids long. The germline CDR1 and CDR2 sequences are MNHEY and SVGAGI. This clone appeared a single time. As yet, its antigen is unknown. TCRdb keeps only in-frame clones here, not all; method: immunoSEQ multiplex PCR. The data show around 120,000 clones, 85% to 90% seen once. Findings and limits, study-wide: Scientists sampled the repertoires only once the peak T cell response had passed. The study reported that nearly half of spike-specific TCRs target unmutated variant regions. Increases in Spike-specific TCR breadth and depth were seen after two AZD1222 doses.

The sequence was collected from an adult in good health. This chain joins TRBV6-5 and TRBJ1-2, with 7 positions matching TRBD1. The sample here was peripheral blood, taken on day 0 of AZD1222 vaccination. The DNA of the CDR3 is TGTGCCACGAGGGGGCGATCCTACTATGGCTACACCTTC. Translating it yields CATRGRSYYGYTF.